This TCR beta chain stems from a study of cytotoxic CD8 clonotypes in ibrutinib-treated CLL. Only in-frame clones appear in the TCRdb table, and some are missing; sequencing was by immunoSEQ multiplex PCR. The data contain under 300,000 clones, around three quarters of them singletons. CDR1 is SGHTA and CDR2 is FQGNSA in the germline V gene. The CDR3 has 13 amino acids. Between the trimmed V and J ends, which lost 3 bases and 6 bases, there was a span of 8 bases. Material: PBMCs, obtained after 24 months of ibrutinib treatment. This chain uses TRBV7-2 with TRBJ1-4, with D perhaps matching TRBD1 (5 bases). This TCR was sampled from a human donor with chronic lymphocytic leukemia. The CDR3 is CASSFDRHEKLFF. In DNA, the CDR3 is TGTGCCAGCAGCTTCGACAGACATGAAAAACTGTTTTTT.